One sample yielded the 15 T cell receptor beta chains listed below, sequenced in a study of OX40 agonist ivuxolimab in advanced cancers. Produced via immunoSEQ multiplex PCR; TCRdb's table is partial and in-frame only. The repertoire holds about 19,000 clones, with around 85% as singletons. The sample in question was CD4+ or CD8+ T cells sorted from blood, obtained in a trial of the OX40 agonist ivuxolimab. These receptors were collected from an adult with an advanced solid tumor such as melanoma, head and neck, liver or kidney cancer.

V usage is TRBV19 and J usage is TRBJ2-1, with TRBD2 matching over 13 bases. The V gene end was trimmed by 2 bases and the J gene end by 7 bases; junction bases not matched to a gene: 5. The CDR3 sequence is 16 residues long. The V gene's germline CDR1 is LNHDA and CDR2 SQIVND (reference sequence). CDR3 residues: CASSISLLAGGNEQFF. CDR3 DNA: TGTGCCAGTAGTATAAGTCTACTAGCGGGGGGGAATGAGCAGTTCTTC.

The chain couples TRBV6-5 to TRBJ2-7, with D uncertain. CDR1 and CDR2 from the germline V gene are MNHEY and SVGAGI. CDR3 length: 11 amino acids. Trimming left V 5 bases short and J 3 bases short, with 5 bases between. The CDR3 nucleotides read TGTGCCAGCAGTGAATTCTACGAGCAGTACTTC. Amino acids: CASSEFYEQYF.

The rearrangement joins TRBV5-4 to TRBJ1-1; D is undetermined. The V end was cut by 2 bases, the J end by 8 bases, with 10 bases between. Germline CDR1 SGHNT, CDR2 YYREEE (reference sequence). The length of the CDR3 is 12 residues. This chain's CDR3 is CASSFERLEAFF. In DNA, the CDR3 is TGTGCCAGCAGCTTCGAACGGCTGGAAGCTTTCTTT.

This sequence joins TRBV6-6 and TRBJ1-5; 7 nucleotides match TRBD1. CDR3 length equals 15 residues. The V gene's germline CDR1 is MNHNY and CDR2 SVGAGI (reference sequence). The V gene end was trimmed by 5 bases and the J gene end by 0 bases; junction bases not matched to a gene: 4. Here the CDR3 DNA reads TGTGCCAGCAGTACTTACAGGGGTAGCAATCAGCCCCAGCATTTT. Encoded protein: CASSTYRGSNQPQHF.

The chain couples TRBV6-5 to TRBJ1-1; D is ambiguous. Germline-derived CDR1 and CDR2 are MNHEY and SVGAGI. The CDR3 has 14 residues. The ends were cut back, 0 bases at V and 6 bases at J, with 11 bases in the middle. The CDR3 is CASSYSGLGSEAFF. The DNA of the CDR3 is TGTGCCAGCAGTTACTCGGGTTTAGGGTCTGAAGCTTTCTTT.

V is TRBV7-9 and J is TRBJ1-1; D ambiguous. Looked up from germline, CDR1 is SEHNR and CDR2 is FQNEAQ (reference sequence). This CDR3 has 15 amino acids. Trimming stripped 5 bases from V and 4 bases from J, with 17 bases between. CDR3: CASSPLDSYLTEAFF. As DNA, the CDR3 is TGTGCCAGCAGCCCCCTGGACTCTTACCTCACTGAAGCTTTCTTT.

V usage is TRBV7-8 and J usage is TRBJ2-3; maybe TRBD2 (6 bases). The CDR3 covers 15 residues. Deletions cut 5 bases from V and 4 bases from J, with 16 bases between. Germline assignment: CDR1 SGHVS and CDR2 FQNEAQ. CDR3 sequence reads: CASSPVWGGADTQYF. CDR3 DNA sequence: TGTGCCAGCAGCCCCGTCTGGGGAGGCGCAGATACGCAGTATTTT.

The chain couples TRBV25-1 to TRBJ1-3; D unresolved. V was trimmed by 4 bases and J by 0 bases, leaving 10 bases between them. The CDR3 has 15 amino acids. Germline lookup yields CDR1 MGHDK and CDR2 SYGVNS. CDR3 nucleotide sequence: TGTGCCAGCAGTGGATTCGAGAGCTCTGGAAACACCATATATTTT. Amino acids: CASSGFESSGNTIYF.

V and J are TRBV2 and TRBJ2-1; D might be TRBD2 (5 bases). Germline CDR1 is SNHLY and CDR2 is FYNNEI. The CDR3 contains 14 residues. Between the trimmed V and J ends, which lost 6 bases and 0 bases, there was a span of 9 bases. The CDR3 sequence: CASRLASSYNEQFF. The CDR3 region has the DNA TGTGCCAGCAGGCTAGCCTCCTCCTACAATGAGCAGTTCTTC.

This clone has just one count. The chain uses TRBV19 and TRBJ2-7, with unresolved D. V was clipped by 3 bases and J by 2 bases, with 11 bases between them. Germline loops: CDR1 LNHDA, CDR2 SQIVND (reference sequence). This CDR3 has 14 amino acids. The CDR3 is CASSMSTLTYEQYF. The CDR3 DNA is TGTGCCAGTAGTATGTCGACTCTCACCTACGAGCAGTACTTC.

The chain links TRBV5-6 to TRBJ2-1; perhaps TRBD2 as D (6 bases). Germline CDR1 reads SGHDT; CDR2 reads YYEEEE. CDR3 size: 15 residues. Trimming took off 2 bases at V and 2 bases at J, with 11 bases between the two ends. The CDR3 protein is CASSLGGTTYNEQFF. CDR3 DNA: TGTGCCAGCAGCTTAGGAGGGACCACCTACAATGAGCAGTTCTTC.

The chain employs TRBV7-9 and TRBJ1-4; TRBD1 aligns across 11 bases. CDR3 length: 15 amino acids. The ends lost 4 bases at V and 6 bases at J; junction bases unmatched: 4. CDR1 and CDR2 from the germline V gene are SEHNR and FQNEAQ (reference sequence). The CDR3 DNA reads as TGTGCCAGCAGCTCCGGACAGGGGGCTTATGAAAAACTGTTTTTT. Protein sequence: CASSSGQGAYEKLFF.

The chain recombines TRBV2 with TRBJ1-2; D is perhaps TRBD1 (5 bases). CDR1 and CDR2 (germline): SNHLY, FYNNEI. The V and J ends lost 6 bases and 7 bases respectively, with 12 bases between them. The CDR3 totals 12 residues. The DNA of the CDR3 is TGTGCCAGCAGCATCAGGGAAGGTGGCTACACCTTC. Translation gives CASSIREGGYTF.

The chain recombines TRBV9 with TRBJ2-1; 12 bases match TRBD2. V gave up 0 bases and J gave up 5 bases; unmatched junction bases: 12. Germline loops: CDR1 SGDLS, CDR2 YYNGEE. The CDR3 length is 19 residues. This chain's CDR3 is CASSVALASGGARDNEQFF. The CDR3 coding sequence is TGTGCCAGCAGCGTAGCATTGGCTAGCGGGGGGGCAAGAGACAATGAGCAGTTCTTC.

The chain recombines TRBV11-2 with TRBJ2-7; 7 positions agree with TRBD1. J was trimmed by 3 bases and V by 5 bases; bases with no gene match: 1. From germline, CDR1 is SGHAT and CDR2 FQNNGV. The CDR3 has 12 residues. DNA of the CDR3: TGTGCCAGCAGCAGACAGGGCTACGAGCAGTACTTC. It specifies CASSRQGYEQYF.